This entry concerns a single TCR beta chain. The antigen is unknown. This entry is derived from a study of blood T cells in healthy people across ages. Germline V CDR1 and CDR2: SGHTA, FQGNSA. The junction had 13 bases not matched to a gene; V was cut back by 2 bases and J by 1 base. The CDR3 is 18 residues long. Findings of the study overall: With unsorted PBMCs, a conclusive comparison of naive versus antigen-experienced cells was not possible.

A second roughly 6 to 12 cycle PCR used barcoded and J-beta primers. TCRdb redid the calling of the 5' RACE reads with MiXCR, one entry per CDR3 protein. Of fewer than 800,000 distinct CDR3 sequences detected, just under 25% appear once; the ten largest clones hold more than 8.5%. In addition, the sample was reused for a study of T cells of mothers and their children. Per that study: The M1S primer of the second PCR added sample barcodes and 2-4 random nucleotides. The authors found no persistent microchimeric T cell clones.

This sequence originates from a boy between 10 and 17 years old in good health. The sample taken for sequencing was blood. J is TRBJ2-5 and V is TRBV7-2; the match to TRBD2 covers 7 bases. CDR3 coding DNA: TGTGCCAGCAGCTTACGGGGGGATTTCGCTGGGATCCAAGAGACCCAGTACTTC. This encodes CASSLRGDFAGIQETQYF.